This TCR beta chain came from a study of blood T cell repertoires in COVID-19. Overall study context: Italy, Spain and the United States were the sources of the convalescent and acute COVID-19 samples.

V dropped 5 bases and J dropped 8; count of bases not matched to a gene: 13. The CDR3 runs to 15 residues. The germline gives CDR1 MNHNS, CDR2 SASEGT. How the authors handled the data: Reference gene primer amplification in the assay estimated nucleated cell counts. Method: immunoSEQ multiplex PCR; TCRdb's copy keeps in-frame clones and lacks some. Clonal size and the V and J genes are those of that table, whereas D and trimming came from the DNA. This table holds around 200,000 clones, approximately 80% found once. This clone has more than one count but fewer than ten. Participants, about 18 to 90 years old, spanned about two dozen US areas. Membership in each cohort depended on participant-reported clinical history.

The gene calls are TRBV6-1 and TRBJ1-2; 8 positions match TRBD1. This TCR derives from a middle-aged woman with acute COVID-19. Sequencing was carried out using PBMCs or T cells enriched from blood (not recorded which). This CDR3 reads CASSQGAQATRGYTF. CDR3 sequence (DNA): TGTGCCAGCAGTCAGGGGGCGCAGGCAACCCGGGGCTACACCTTC.